The subject of this entry is one T cell receptor (beta chain). This clonotype was observed a handful of times. What this receptor recognizes is not known. Qualities for individual bases were not recorded, and no much larger clone is one base off. Instrument used: Illumina NovaSeq 6000. TCRalpha and TCRbeta cDNA libraries were built by 5'RACE with constant-segment primers, adding sample barcodes and unique molecular identifiers. RNA was extracted from every sample with Trizol reagent. Libraries were amplified in two PCR steps, with a second sample barcode and Illumina TruSeq adapters added in the second step. Sequencing of libraries was performed on an Illumina NovaSeq with 2 x 150 bp paired-end reads. The paper's data handling went like this. Demultiplexing of reads and collapsing into UMI-guided consensus sequences were performed with migec v1.2.7. Using mixcr v2.1.11, UMI consensuses were aligned to TRA and TRB V and J templates and then assembled into clonotypes. Clonotypes were classified as expanded or contracted when called significant by both edgeR and NoisET, with noise models trained on biological replicates. edgeR calls used a false discovery rate-adjusted p below 0.01 and a log2 fold-change threshold of 1. PCA with hierarchical clustering of max-normalized trajectories of the 1000 most abundant clonotypes was used as exploratory dynamics analysis. Separately sequenced CD4+ and CD8+ repertoires were used to assign a CD4 or CD8 phenotype to each responding clone. The public sequencing data were trimmed at Q25 with fastp and processed into clonotypes with MiXCR by TCRdb, which kept only in-frame beta chains. Every distinct CDR3 protein forms one entry, paired with its most common genes and DNA. In this record, the V and J calls reflect TCRdb's handling and not the investigators' own analysis. A total of over 400,000 distinct CDR3 sequences appear in this sample, around 22% of them only once. The ten largest clones add up to roughly 14% of the sample.

The data were taken from a study of T-cell memory formation after mild COVID-19 (dated by TCRdb to the early 2020s). Regarding the study in general: TCR sequence clusters from the two donors were found to be largely donor specific. In two donors, T-cell clones that expanded and contracted after mild COVID-19 were followed by sequencing TCRalpha and TCRbeta repertoires longitudinally. Two young, previously healthy adult volunteers, one female and one male, were included in the cohort.

From cysteine to phenylalanine, the CDR3 is 16 amino acids long. The DNA shown is the 48-base CDR3, in frame from base 1. Trimming removed 0 bases from V and 7 bases from J; the gene matches leave 8 bases unexplained. The germline V gene (reference sequence) yields LNHNV for CDR1 and YYDKDF for CDR2. Ficoll-Paque density gradient centrifugation was used to isolate PBMCs. What the research found in general, with its limitations: Only two mild cases were covered in the study, and larger cohorts including severe cases with pre-infection samples were considered necessary. Contracting CD4+ clones were found mainly in CM and EM memory subsets, while CD8+ clones were enriched in EMRA. The detection of some responding clones in pre-infection memory suggests that pre-existing cross-reactive memory T cells joined the SARS-CoV-2 response. Balanced CD4/CD8 phenotypes were observed for clones contracting from day 15 to 85, whereas a bias towards CD4+ was observed for a second wave of clones expanding from day 15 to 37. SARS-CoV-2 specificity was not confirmed for the second-wave clones peaking on day 37.

The clonotype was recovered from an adult woman who had mild COVID-19 (a few samples of this study predate the infection). The sample titles of this study are shuffled in the database, so cell type and time point are left out; the donor was told from shared clones. Material for sequencing was PBMCs or a T cell subset sorted from them (not recorded which). This chain joins TRBV15 to TRBJ2-1; TRBD2 lines up with 8 middle nucleotides. CDR3 reads: CATSREDSGLGNEQFF. The DNA sequence is as follows: TGTGCCACCAGCAGAGAGGATTCGGGACTAGGGAATGAGCAGTTCTTC.